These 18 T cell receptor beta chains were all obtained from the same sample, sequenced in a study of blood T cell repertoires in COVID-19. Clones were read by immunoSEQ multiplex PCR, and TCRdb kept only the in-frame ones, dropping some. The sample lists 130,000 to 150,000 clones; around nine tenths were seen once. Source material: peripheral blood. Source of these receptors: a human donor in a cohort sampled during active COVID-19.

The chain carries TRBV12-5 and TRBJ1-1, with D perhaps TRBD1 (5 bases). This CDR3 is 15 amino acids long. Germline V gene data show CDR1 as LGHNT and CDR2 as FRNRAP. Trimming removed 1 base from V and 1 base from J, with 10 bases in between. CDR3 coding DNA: TGTGCTAGTGGTTTGGGGCAGGGTGGGAACACTGAAGCTTTCTTT. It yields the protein CASGLGQGGNTEAFF. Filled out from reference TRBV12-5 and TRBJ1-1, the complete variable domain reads DARVTQTPRHKVTEMGQEVTMRCQPILGHNTVFWYRQTMMQGLELLAYFRNRAPLDDSGMPKDRFSAEMPDATLATLKIQPSEPRDSAVYFCASGLGQGGNTEAFFGQGTRLTVV.

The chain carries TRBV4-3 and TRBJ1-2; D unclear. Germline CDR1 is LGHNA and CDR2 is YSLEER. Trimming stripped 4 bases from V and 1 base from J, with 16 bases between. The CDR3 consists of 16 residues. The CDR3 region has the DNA TGCGCCAGCAGCCGGACGGGATTGGGGTATAACTATGGCTACACCTTC. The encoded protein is CASSRTGLGYNYGYTF.

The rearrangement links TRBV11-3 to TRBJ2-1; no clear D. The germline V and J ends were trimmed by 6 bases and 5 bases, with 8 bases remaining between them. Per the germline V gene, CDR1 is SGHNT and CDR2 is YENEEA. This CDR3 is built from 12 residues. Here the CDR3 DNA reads TGTGCCAGCAGGGGCTCTGACAATGAGCAGTTCTTC. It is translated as CASRGSDNEQFF.

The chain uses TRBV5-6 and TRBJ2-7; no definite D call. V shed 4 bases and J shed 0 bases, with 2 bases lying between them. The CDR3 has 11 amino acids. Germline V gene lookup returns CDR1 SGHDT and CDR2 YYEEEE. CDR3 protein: CASSRSYEQYF. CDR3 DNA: TGTGCCAGCAGCCGCTCCTACGAGCAGTACTTC.

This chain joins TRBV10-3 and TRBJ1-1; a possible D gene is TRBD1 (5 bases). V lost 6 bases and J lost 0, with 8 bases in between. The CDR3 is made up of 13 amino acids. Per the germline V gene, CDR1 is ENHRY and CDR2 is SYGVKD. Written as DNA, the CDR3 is TGTGCCATCAGCTTGACAGTGAACACTGAAGCTTTCTTT. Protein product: CAISLTVNTEAFF.

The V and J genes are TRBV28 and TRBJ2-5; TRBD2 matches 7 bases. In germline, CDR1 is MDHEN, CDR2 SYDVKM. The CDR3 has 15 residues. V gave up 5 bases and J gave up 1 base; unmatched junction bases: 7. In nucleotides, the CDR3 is TGTGCCAGCAGTCCGTCTCCTAGCGGCCAAGAGACCCAGTACTTC. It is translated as CASSPSPSGQETQYF.

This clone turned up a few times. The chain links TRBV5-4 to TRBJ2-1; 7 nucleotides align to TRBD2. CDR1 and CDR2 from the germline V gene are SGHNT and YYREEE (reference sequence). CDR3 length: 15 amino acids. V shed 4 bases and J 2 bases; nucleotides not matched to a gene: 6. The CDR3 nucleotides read TGTGCCAGCAGCGAAGTAGCGGGTGCCTACAATGAGCAGTTCTTC. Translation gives CASSEVAGAYNEQFF.

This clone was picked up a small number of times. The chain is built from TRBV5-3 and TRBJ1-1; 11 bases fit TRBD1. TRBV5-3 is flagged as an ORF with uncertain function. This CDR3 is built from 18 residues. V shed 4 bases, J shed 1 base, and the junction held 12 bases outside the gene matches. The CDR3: CARSPPDRGPQANTEAFF. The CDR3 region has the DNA TGTGCCAGAAGCCCCCCGGACAGGGGGCCCCAGGCGAACACTGAAGCTTTCTTT.

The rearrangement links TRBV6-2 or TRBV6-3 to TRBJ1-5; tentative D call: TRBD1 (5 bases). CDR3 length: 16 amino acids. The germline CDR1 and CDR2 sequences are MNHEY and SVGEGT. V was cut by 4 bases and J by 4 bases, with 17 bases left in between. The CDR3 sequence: CASSSGGHFQNQPQHF. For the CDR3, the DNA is TGTGCCAGCAGTTCCGGCGGACATTTTCAAAATCAGCCCCAGCATTTT.

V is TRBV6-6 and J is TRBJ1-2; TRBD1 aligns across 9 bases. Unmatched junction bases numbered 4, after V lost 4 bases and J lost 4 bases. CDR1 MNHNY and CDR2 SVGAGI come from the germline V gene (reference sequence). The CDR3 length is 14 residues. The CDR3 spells CASSSQGAFYGYTF. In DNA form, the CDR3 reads TGTGCCAGCAGTTCACAGGGGGCTTTCTATGGCTACACCTTC.

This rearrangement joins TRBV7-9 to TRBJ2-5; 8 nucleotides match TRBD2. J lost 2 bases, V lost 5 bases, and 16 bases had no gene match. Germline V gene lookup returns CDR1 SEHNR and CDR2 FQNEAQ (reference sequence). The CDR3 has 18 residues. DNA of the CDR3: TGTGCCAGCAGCCCAATCGCCCGCGGCGGGGGGCGGCAAGAGACCCAGTACTTC. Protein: CASSPIARGGGRQETQYF.

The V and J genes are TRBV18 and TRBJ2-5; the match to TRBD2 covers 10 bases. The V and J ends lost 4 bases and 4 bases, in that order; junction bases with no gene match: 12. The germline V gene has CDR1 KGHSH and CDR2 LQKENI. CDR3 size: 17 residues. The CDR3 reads CASSLRRGLAGAETQYF. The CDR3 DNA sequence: TGTGCCAGCTCACTACGAAGAGGGCTAGCGGGAGCAGAGACCCAGTACTTC.

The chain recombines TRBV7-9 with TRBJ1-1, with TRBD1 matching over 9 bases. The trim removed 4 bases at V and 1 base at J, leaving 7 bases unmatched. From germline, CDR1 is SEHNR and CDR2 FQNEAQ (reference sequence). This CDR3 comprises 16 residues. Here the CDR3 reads CASSSLPGQGNTEAFF. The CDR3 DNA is TGTGCCAGCAGCTCGCTTCCGGGACAGGGGAACACTGAAGCTTTCTTT.

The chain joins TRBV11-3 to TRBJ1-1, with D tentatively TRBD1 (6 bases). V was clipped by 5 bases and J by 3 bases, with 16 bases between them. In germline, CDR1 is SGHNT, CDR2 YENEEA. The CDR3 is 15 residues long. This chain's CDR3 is CASSPGGGRDTEAFF. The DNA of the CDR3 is TGTGCCAGCAGCCCTGGCGGGGGCAGGGACACTGAAGCTTTCTTT.

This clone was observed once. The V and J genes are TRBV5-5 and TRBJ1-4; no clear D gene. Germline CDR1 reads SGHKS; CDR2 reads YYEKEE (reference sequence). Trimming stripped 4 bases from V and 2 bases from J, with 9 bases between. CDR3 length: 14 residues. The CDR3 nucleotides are TGTGCCAGCAGCCTGCATACTACTAATGAAAAACTGTTTTTT. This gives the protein CASSLHTTNEKLFF. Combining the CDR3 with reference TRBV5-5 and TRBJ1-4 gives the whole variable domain DAGVTQSPTHLIKTRGQQVTLRCSPISGHKSVSWYQQVLGQGPQFIFQYYEKEERGRGNFPDRFSARQFPNYSSELNVNALLLGDSALYLCASSLHTTNEKLFFGSGTQLSVL.

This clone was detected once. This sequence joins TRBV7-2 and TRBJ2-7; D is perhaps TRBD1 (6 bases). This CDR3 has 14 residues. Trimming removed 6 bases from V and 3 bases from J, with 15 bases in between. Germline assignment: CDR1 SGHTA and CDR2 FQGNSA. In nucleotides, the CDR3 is TGTGCCAGCAGTCCTACAGGGAAATTCTACGAGCAGTACTTC. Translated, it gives CASSPTGKFYEQYF.

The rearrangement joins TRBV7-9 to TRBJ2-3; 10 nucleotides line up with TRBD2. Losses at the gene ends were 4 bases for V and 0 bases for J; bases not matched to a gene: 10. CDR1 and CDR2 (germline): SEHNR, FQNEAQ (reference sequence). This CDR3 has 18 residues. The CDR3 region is CASSSPGLAYSSTDTQYF. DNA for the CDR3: TGTGCCAGCAGCTCGCCGGGACTAGCGTACTCTAGCACAGATACGCAGTATTTT. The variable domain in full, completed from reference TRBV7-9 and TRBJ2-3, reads DTGVSQNPRHKITKRGQNVTFRCDPISEHNRLYWYRQTLGQGPEFLTYFQNEAQLEKSRLLSDRFSAERPKGSFSTLEIQRTEQGDSAMYLCASSSPGLAYSSTDTQYFGPGTRLTVL.

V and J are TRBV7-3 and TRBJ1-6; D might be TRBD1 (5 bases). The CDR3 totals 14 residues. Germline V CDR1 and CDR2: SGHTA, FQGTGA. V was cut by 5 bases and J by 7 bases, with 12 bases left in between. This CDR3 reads CASSRGLENSPLHF. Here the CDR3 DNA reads TGTGCCAGCAGCCGGGGACTGGAAAATTCACCCCTCCACTTT.